These 9 T cell receptor beta chains were all obtained from the same sample, sequenced in a study of a mutant IDH1 vaccine in newly diagnosed glioma. Assay used: immunoSEQ multiplex PCR; TCRdb lists only in-frame clones, some missing. The sample has 56,000 or so clones, 76% seen once. Their recognized antigens are unknown. As for time point: week 47, end of study. Topical imiquimod accompanied each vaccine dose, which consisted of 300 ug of mutant IDH1 20-mer peptide. Source: PBMCs, taken from a glioma patient whose treatment included an IDH1 peptide vaccine. Receptors were obtained from a woman in her 40s with glioma. Some clones in this sample may be carry-over from other donors' samples.

V and J are TRBV6-5 and TRBJ1-4; TRBD1 matches 7 bases. CDR3 length: 14 residues. The germline V gene encodes CDR1 MNHEY and CDR2 SVGAGI. Trimming removed 6 bases from V and 8 bases from J; junction bases left unmatched: 9. CDR3 DNA sequence: TGTGCCAGCAGCTCGGGACAGCCGGGAGAAAAACTGTTTTTT. Translation gives CASSSGQPGEKLFF.

The V call is TRBV2, the J call TRBJ2-3; D not certain. Trimming removed 8 bases at V and 2 bases at J, with 8 bases between. The germline V gene has CDR1 SNHLY and CDR2 FYNNEI. The CDR3 is 12 amino acids. The CDR3 nucleotides are TGTGCCAGCTCCGCGACCACAGATACGCAGTATTTT. It translates to CASSATTDTQYF.

This sequence joins TRBV25-1 and TRBJ2-6; no reliable D call. V lost 6 bases to trimming and J lost 2 bases, with 5 bases between them. This CDR3 comprises 13 residues. Germline V gene lookup returns CDR1 MGHDK and CDR2 SYGVNS. The DNA of the CDR3 is TGTGCCAGCAGCCCGGCTGGGGCCAACGTCCTGACTTTC. Residues: CASSPAGANVLTF.

The chain couples TRBV5-1 to TRBJ2-3; 11 positions match TRBD2. The germline V gene encodes CDR1 SGHRS and CDR2 YFSETQ. The CDR3 loop spans 16 amino acids. V shed 2 bases and J 4 bases; nucleotides not matched to a gene: 6. CDR3 amino acids: CASSFDLAGGADTQYF. In nucleotides, the CDR3 is TGCGCCAGCAGCTTCGATCTAGCGGGGGGTGCAGATACGCAGTATTTT.

This chain joins TRBV19 and TRBJ1-5; D unresolved. This CDR3 spans 15 amino acids. The V gene lost 7 bases and the J gene lost 3 bases, with 16 bases spanning the gap. Per germline, CDR1 LNHDA and CDR2 SQIVND (reference sequence). The CDR3 DNA sequence: TGTGCCAGTAAATTTAAGCACGGGGTCAATCAGCCCCAGCATTTT. As protein: CASKFKHGVNQPQHF.

The chain is built from TRBV7-9 and TRBJ2-3; no clear D. CDR1 and CDR2 (germline): SEHNR, FQNEAQ (reference sequence). The V end lost 1 base, the J end lost 3 bases, and 14 bases lay between the germline ends. The CDR3 has 16 residues. CDR3 sequence: CASSLGAAVRTDTQYF. As DNA, the CDR3 is TGTGCCAGCAGCTTAGGGGCGGCCGTTCGAACAGATACGCAGTATTTT.

This rearrangement joins TRBV5-1 to TRBJ1-4; no clear D. The CDR3 has 15 residues. CDR1 SGHRS and CDR2 YFSETQ come from the germline V gene. The ends were cut back, 4 bases at V and 3 bases at J, with 13 bases in the middle. The CDR3 bases are TGCGCCAGCAGCCCGTCCACCGACCCTAATGAAAAACTGTTTTTT. Protein: CASSPSTDPNEKLFF.

The chain is built from TRBV11-3 and TRBJ1-6, with D possibly TRBD1 on 5 matching bases. Germline V gene lookup returns CDR1 SGHNT and CDR2 YENEEA. Trimming pared 6 bases from V and 2 bases from J, leaving 14 bases between. This CDR3 comprises 16 residues. The CDR3 spells CASRSPRDAYNSPLHF. In DNA form, the CDR3 reads TGTGCCAGCAGATCCCCCAGGGACGCCTATAATTCACCCCTCCACTTT. Full variable domain (outside the CDR3, taken from reference TRBV11-3 and TRBJ1-6): EAGVVQSPRYKIIEKKQPVAFWCNPISGHNTLYWYLQNLGQGPELLIRYENEEAVDDSQLPKDRFSAERLKGVDSTLKIQPAELGDSAVYLCASRSPRDAYNSPLHFGNGTRLTVT.

The gene calls are TRBV5-1 and TRBJ1-2, with D tentatively TRBD1 (5 bases). Germline CDR1 reads SGHRS; CDR2 reads YFSETQ. V was cut by 5 bases and J by 7 bases, with 18 bases left in between. The CDR3 covers 14 residues. The CDR3 sequence is CASRSGQVLSGYTF. CDR3 in DNA: TGCGCCAGCAGGTCGGGGCAGGTTTTGAGTGGCTACACCTTC.